This TCR beta chain was identified during a study of T cells in Graves' hyperthyroidism and ophthalmopathy. Whole-study results and caveats: The model forecast ophthalmopathy, anticipating it by a median approximately 6 months before onset.

RNA transcripts were the template for amplifying TCR beta CDR3 regions. TCR CDR3 underwent first-round RT-PCR with the HTBI primer set. Via MiXCR, TCRdb re-called the multiplex PCR reads, giving one row per CDR3 protein. This table has over 250,000 distinct CDR3 sequences, about an eighth appearing once. Uncontrolled infection, other autoimmune disease, pregnancy or lactation excluded patients. PBMCs were collected from an approximately 10 ml volume of fresh peripheral blood. The CDR3 extends over 14 amino acids. The germline gives CDR1 SEHNR, CDR2 FQNEAQ (reference sequence). J lost 8 bases, V lost 5 bases, and 8 bases had no gene match. Concerning this clonotype itself: As yet, its antigen is unknown.

The sequence came from a middle-aged woman with Graves' ophthalmopathy. The chain recombines TRBV7-9 with TRBJ2-2; the match to TRBD1 covers 7 bases. Sequencing was done on a sample of blood. The CDR3 DNA sequence: TGTGCCAGCAGCCCCGGACAGGCTCCGGGGGAGCTGTTTTTT. Translated, it gives CASSPGQAPGELFF.